This entry is about one T cell receptor beta chain. Its antigen remains undetermined. An end of the junction does not agree with germline; a read error may underlie this. Libraries of naive CD8 T cells were built from anywhere between roughly 19,000 and 1,000,000 sorted cells, with 10%, 30% or 50% of the purified RNA used. Naive CD8 T cells were FACS-sorted as CD8+CD4-CCR7+CD45RA+ on a BD FACSAria II into RLT Plus buffer. Detection sensitivity was tested by spiking Jurkat RNA equal to ten TCR copies' worth into samples containing about 20,000-1,000,000 naive CD8 T cells. CD8 T cells were enriched with RosetteSep CD8+ T Cell Enrichment Cocktail and Ficoll-Paque, followed by ACK red cell lysis. The CDR3 sequence holds 17 residues, the cysteine and phenylalanine included. Left in the record is the CDR3 DNA by itself, 51 bases read in frame from the first base. CDR1 and CDR2 are drawn from the germline V gene (reference sequence): DFQATT, SNEGSKA.

These data come from a study of molecular identifiers for immune sequencing clone quantification (dated by TCRdb to between 2017 and 2018). In the study overall: In a replicate experiment, RNA from around 20,000 or 100,000 naive CD8 T cells was split into five aliquots, four of which were sequenced. This methods study benchmarked molecular-identifier clustering-based TCR repertoire sequencing (MIDCIRS) and TCR RNA copy counting, using CD8 T cells to do so.

Here is what the overall study found, with its caveats: Spiked-in Jurkat TCR RNA equivalent to a single cell was reported to be detectable even among 850,000 to 1,000,000 naive CD8 T cells. Identical TCR molecules sharing a barcode could cause highly expanded clone sizes to be underestimated. Modeling gave about three recovered TCR RNA copies per cell versus approximately 9 by digital PCR, implying approximately 32% capture efficiency. The naive libraries included spiked-in Jurkat TCR RNA (fewer than eleven copies' worth), and this Jurkat TCR RNA is not part of the donor repertoire. In CMV-specific effector cells, clones with more than 20 RNA copies contained over 99% of molecules, whereas in naive cells such clones contained under 1% of molecules. When barcode sub-clustering was left out, chimeric consensus sequences inflated TCR diversity, with chimeras reaching as high as 47%.

Libraries were built with PCR. The sequencing machine was a NextSeq 500. Preparation of bulk TCR libraries followed a previously described approach, with the TCR primers listed in Table S5. Purification of total RNA was performed with the Qiagen AllPrep DNA/RNA kit. Reads from multiple sequencing runs of the same library were pooled before analysis. In the authors' own workflow: Only reads with exact TCR constant sequence were kept, trimmed to 150 nt, and grouped by their 12-nt molecular barcodes. Reads inside each barcode group were sub-clustered using a 15% Levenshtein threshold, and a quality-weighted consensus sequence was constructed for each RNA molecule. Non-functional sequences were discarded, and so were lower-count sequences lying one edit away from another sequence. On the basis of fitting two negative binomial distributions, barcode sub-clusters with fewer than 20% of the maximum read count were discarded. TCRdb passed the public sequencing reads through fastp at Q25 and MiXCR, retaining productive beta sequences. Here each entry gathers all rows of one CDR3 protein and keeps the most common genes and DNA. For this entry, the V and J calls and clone size follow TCRdb and not the study's own pipeline. Counted in this sample were nearly 650,000 distinct CDR3 sequences; 25% of them appeared once. The top ten clonotypes cover approximately 0.75% of the sample.

The source is a human donor in good health. Some libraries in this study had Jurkat cell RNA spiked in. The sequence links TRBV20-1 to TRBJ2-7, with TRBD2 tentatively as D gene (6 bases match). The sequenced sample consisted of naive CD8+ T cells from blood, with Jurkat cell RNA spiked in. Reading the label with the study, this specimen's cell subset or site is: FACS-sorted CD8+CD4-CCR7+CD45RA+ naive T cells. The CDR3 reads as follows: CSAGDRTSRELMSEQYF. The DNA is as follows: TGCAGTGCTGGAGATAGAACTAGCCGAGAATTAATGAGCGAGCAGTACTTC.